This record looks at one T cell receptor beta chain sequence and its context. The target of this receptor is not known. Base qualities are not provided; no much larger clone lies one nucleotide away. Every patient had early-stage hepatocellular carcinoma and received no therapy prior to surgical resection. The sampled areas showed no macroscopic signs of necrosis or hemorrhage. TCR sequencing (ImmunoSeq) was performed on multiple regions from two patients. Frozen resection tissue samples were collected at a distance of at least 1 cm from each other. Samples with the label N were taken from nontumoral liver tissue next to the tumor. Genomic DNA was extracted from bulk tissue using the DNeasy blood and tissue kit. The immunoSEQ assay was used to sequence TCR beta chain CDR3 regions from genomic DNA. Rearranged VDJ segments were amplified with primers annealing to V and J segments. Per the original workflow: Clonality and richness metrics were computed with the ImmunoSeq Analyzer software. Clones with differential abundance between regions were identified with Fisher's exact test combined with a beta-binomial method for additional stringency. This is the immuneACCESS table as TCRdb keeps it, with only in-frame sequences that have V and J called. A part of the clones is gone; compared with another copy, unresolved V genes explain less than half, and the rest is unexplained. V, J and clone size reflect that table, while D and trimming were determined from the DNA. For this sample there are some 21,000 clones; around 75% appear just once. Roughly a sixth of the sample comes from the top ten.

Its CDR3 holds 15 amino acids, cysteine through phenylalanine. CDR3 DNA is the only sequence kept; it has 45 bases, read in frame from the first base. V was cut back by 8 bases and J by 7 bases, leaving a gap of 18 bases between them. Via the germline V gene, CDR1 is MNHEY and CDR2 SVGAGI. This sample is part of a study of intratumoral heterogeneity in liver cancer. For the wider study: Across the full approximately 14-patient cohort, most patients were male and the median age was roughly 60 years. The study combined RNA-seq, DNA sequencing, TCR-seq and SNP array data from multiple regions of hepatocellular carcinoma specimens to study intratumor heterogeneity. The overall cohort comprised roughly 71 multiregional samples from 14 HCC patients, with 50 or so tumoral and 20 or so adjacent nontumoral regions.

Study-level results and caveats: The authors acknowledged a relatively low patient number and under-sampled tumor-infiltrating lymphocyte representation as limitations.

Specimen: tumor-adjacent normal tissue, collected before any cancer treatment. The sequence joins TRBV6-5 to TRBJ1-6; the D gene is possibly TRBD1, with 6 bases matching. The TCR originated in a woman in her 70s with hepatocellular carcinoma. The DNA is TGTGCCAGCGGGTCGGGAGGGGGGCGGAATTCACCCCTCCACTTT. Translated, it gives CASGSGGGRNSPLHF.